The sequence of this T cell receptor beta chain was determined in a study of regulatory T cells in long-lasting Graves disease. Relying on iRepertoire HTBI primers and Arm-PCR of CDR3 regions, the team built TCR beta libraries. MiXCR, run by TCRdb on the multiplex PCR reads, gives a single entry per CDR3 protein. The repertoire consists of 400,000 to 500,000 distinct CDR3 sequences, with about 14% occurring once and the leading ten covering roughly 15%. From germline, CDR1 is KGHSH and CDR2 LQKENI. The junction had 7 bases not matched to a gene; V was cut back by 2 bases and J by 8 bases. CDR3 length equals 15 residues. Time point defined: newly diagnosed GD, antithyroid drugs for less than 3 months. RNA isolated from PBMCs was used to make the TCR library. There are a few counts of this clonotype. The sample was also linked to a second study, of T cells in Graves' hyperthyroidism and ophthalmopathy.

The TCR originated in a woman aged 45-65 years with Graves disease. The chain joins TRBV18 to TRBJ2-1; 9 bases are a match to TRBD1. The specimen comprised peripheral blood mononuclear cells (PBMCs), sampled at new diagnosis, from a patient treated with antithyroid drugs. In DNA form, the CDR3 reads TGTGCCAGCTCACCAGGTGTACAGGGGGCATATGAGCAGTTCTTC. Amino acids: CASSPGVQGAYEQFF.